This T cell receptor beta chain was observed in a study of response to subunit inactivated influenza vaccine. MiXCR was run by TCRdb on the RT-PCR reads, yielding one entry per CDR3 protein. This table holds 500,000 to 600,000 distinct CDR3 sequences, about 8% found once. This clonotype has a count of ten or more. Antigen unknown. The CDR3 runs to 15 residues. V was trimmed by 4 bases and J by 3 bases, leaving 15 bases between them. The germline V gene encodes CDR1 SGHDN and CDR2 FVKESK. Whole-study findings and limits: Authors suggested each seasonal flu vaccination may recruit only limited numbers of new T cells.

The chain uses TRBV14 and TRBJ2-5; no firm D call. The receptor's source is a man between 45 and 75 years old who received an inactivated influenza vaccine. This sample comprised PBMCs from blood, obtained around 2 years after vaccination. CDR3 nucleotides: TGTGCCAGCAGCCGCGTCCGTGCAGCCAAAGAGACCCAGTACTTC. It yields the protein CASSRVRAAKETQYF.